These 32 T cell receptor beta chains originate from one sample sequenced in a study of blood T cell repertoires in COVID-19. The data were produced by immunoSEQ multiplex PCR, yet TCRdb's version contains in-frame clones alone and is incomplete. The table includes under 350,000 clones, about 93% detected once. The sequenced material came from peripheral blood. The receptors come from a woman under 40 with COVID-19, enrolled during active disease.

The chain links TRBV4-1 to TRBJ2-1; 12 nucleotides agree with TRBD2. CDR3 length equals 17 residues. J was trimmed by 1 base and V by 2 bases; bases with no gene match: 3. Germline V gene sequence: CDR1 MGHRA, CDR2 YSYEKL. CDR3 protein: CASSQPSGRASYNEQFF. DNA of the CDR3: TGCGCCAGCAGCCAACCTAGCGGGAGGGCGTCCTACAATGAGCAGTTCTTC.

V gene TRBV3-1 (or the pseudogene TRBV3-2) combines with J gene TRBJ2-5, with no clear D. V lost 4 bases, J lost 7 bases, and 10 bases lay in between. Germline CDR1 reads LGHDT; CDR2 reads YNNKEL (reference sequence). The CDR3 is made up of 12 amino acids. CDR3: CASSRLTGTQYF. CDR3 nucleotides: TGTGCCAGCAGCCGTCTAACGGGGACCCAGTACTTC.

The chain employs TRBV15 and TRBJ1-5, with TRBD1 identical over 7 bases. Trimming at V came to 8 bases and at J to 7 bases, leaving 8 bases not matched to a gene. The CDR3 is 13 residues long. From germline, CDR1 is LNHNV and CDR2 YYDKDF (reference sequence). The CDR3 protein is CATSDRVGQPQHF. The CDR3 DNA reads as TGTGCCACCTCCGACAGGGTAGGGCAGCCCCAGCATTTT.

The chain has TRBV5-1 and TRBJ2-7, with TRBD1 as a possible D gene (6 bases). V shed 4 bases and J shed 1 base, with 12 bases lying between them. Germline CDR1 is SGHRS and CDR2 is YFSETQ. The CDR3 loop spans 14 amino acids. CDR3 amino acids: CASSQTQGSYEQYF. For the CDR3, the DNA is TGCGCCAGCAGCCAGACACAGGGATCCTACGAGCAGTACTTC.

The V gene is TRBV28, the J gene TRBJ1-1, with 7 bases fitting TRBD1. From germline, CDR1 is MDHEN and CDR2 SYDVKM. The J segment lost 5 bases and the V segment lost 3 bases, leaving 9 bases of the junction unmatched. The CDR3 has 15 amino acids. CDR3 DNA sequence: TGTGCCAGCAGTTTTGGCGGGCAGGGGGTTACTGAAGCTTTCTTT. Amino acids: CASSFGGQGVTEAFF.

This chain joins TRBV5-1 and TRBJ2-7; TRBD1 agrees at 7 bases. The CDR3 sequence is 14 residues long. Looked up from germline, CDR1 is SGHRS and CDR2 is YFSETQ. The V gene end was trimmed by 4 bases and the J gene end by 4 bases; junction bases not matched to a gene: 8. The CDR3 sequence: CASSRTGLAYEQYF. The DNA for the CDR3 is TGCGCCAGCAGCAGGACAGGATTAGCTTACGAGCAGTACTTC.

About this clone itself: One end of the junction fails to match germline, which may point to a read error. Additional DNA sequences in this sample encode the identical CDR3. This rearrangement joins TRBV4-1 to TRBJ2-7; TRBD2 matches at 16 bases. The CDR3 has 19 residues. The germline CDR1 and CDR2 sequences are MGHRA and YSYEKL. The CDR3 sequence: CASSQGGVGTSGRAYEQYF. The DNA for the CDR3 is TGCGCCAGCAGCCAAGGAGGGGTAGGGACTAGCGGGAGGGCCTACGAGCAATACTTC.

The chain links TRBV18 to TRBJ2-1; TRBD2 matches 8 bases. The CDR3 is 15 amino acids. CDR1 KGHSH and CDR2 LQKENI come from the germline V gene. The J segment lost 3 bases and the V segment lost 6 bases, leaving 7 bases of the junction unmatched. The DNA of the CDR3 is TGTGCCAGCTCCCTACCGGGGGGGAACTACAATGAGCAGTTCTTC. Translation: CASSLPGGNYNEQFF.

J is TRBJ2-7 and V is TRBV28; TRBD2 agrees at 7 bases. Germline V CDR1 and CDR2: MDHEN, SYDVKM. Trimming took 7 bases from V and 5 from J; bases not matched to a gene: 5. The CDR3 loop spans 12 amino acids. Here the CDR3 DNA reads TGTGCCAGCACCCCCCGGGGGGACGAGCAGTACTTC. It encodes CASTPRGDEQYF. Based on the CDR3 plus reference TRBV28 and TRBJ2-7, the full variable domain is DVKVTQSSRYLVKRTGEKVFLECVQDMDHENMFWYRQDPGLGLRLIYFSYDVKMKEKGDIPEGYSVSREKKERFSLILESASTNQTSMYLCASTPRGDEQYFGPGTRLTVT.

The chain carries TRBV5-6 and TRBJ2-1; D perhaps matches TRBD1 (6 bases). V dropped 4 bases and J dropped 7 bases, with 18 bases sitting between them. CDR3 length equals 15 residues. In germline, CDR1 is SGHDT, CDR2 YYEEEE. This CDR3 is CASSRDTSPGNEQFF. In DNA, the CDR3 is TGTGCCAGCAGCCGGGACACCTCCCCCGGGAATGAGCAGTTCTTC.

The CDR3 spells CASSGASGESYNEQFF. CDR3 bases: TGCGCCAGCAGCGGGGCTAGCGGAGAATCCTACAATGAGCAGTTCTTC. This rearrangement joins TRBV10-2 to TRBJ2-1; TRBD2 matches at 7 bases. After removal of 6 bases from V and 1 base from J, the junction contained 9 bases not matched to a gene. From germline, CDR1 is WSHSY and CDR2 SAAADI. The CDR3 spans 16 residues.

V gene TRBV4-3 combines with J gene TRBJ1-6; the match to TRBD1 covers 7 bases. There are 14 residues in the CDR3. CDR1 is LGHNA, CDR2 YSLEER, per germline. V dropped 4 bases and J dropped 7; count of bases not matched to a gene: 4. The CDR3 here is CASSPTGFNSPLHF. CDR3 bases: TGCGCCAGCAGCCCGACAGGGTTCAATTCACCCCTCCACTTT.

J is TRBJ2-1 and V is TRBV28; the match to TRBD2 covers 11 bases. This CDR3 contains 15 residues. V was clipped by 6 bases and J by 6 bases; unmatched bases: 7. Germline CDR1 reads MDHEN; CDR2 reads SYDVKM. For the CDR3, the DNA is TGTGCCAGCAGCCGCCCTCTAGCGGGAGGCAATGAGCAGTTCTTC. Encoded protein: CASSRPLAGGNEQFF.

The chain employs TRBV28 and TRBJ1-5; 8 nucleotides align to TRBD1. Germline trimming cut 8 bases from V and 15 bases from J; bases unmatched to any gene: 15. Germline lookup yields CDR1 MDHEN and CDR2 SYDVKM. CDR3 size: 13 residues. This CDR3 reads CASRYGQGLASHF. In nucleotides, the CDR3 is TGTGCCAGCCGCTACGGACAGGGTCTGGCTTCGCATTTT.

V is TRBV28 and J is TRBJ1-2; D may be TRBD1 (5 bases). Germline CDR1 and CDR2: MDHEN and SYDVKM. The CDR3 spans 14 residues. Trimming removed 6 bases at V and 6 bases at J, with 17 bases between. This CDR3 reads CASSMGTAENGYTF. The DNA for the CDR3 is TGTGCCAGCAGCATGGGGACTGCTGAGAATGGCTACACCTTC.

Turning to this clone: Other DNA sequences in this specimen translate into the identical CDR3. This chain links TRBV27 with TRBJ2-7; a weak D match, TRBD2 (6 bases). The V and J ends lost 6 bases and 0 bases respectively, with 9 bases between them. Germline CDR1 reads MNHEY; CDR2 reads SMNVEV (reference sequence). The CDR3 contains 13 residues. CDR3 in amino acids: CASSLGGSYEQYF. In DNA, the CDR3 is TGTGCCAGCAGCCTCGGGGGCTCCTACGAGCAGTACTTC.

The chain carries TRBV2 and TRBJ1-3, with 8 bases lining up with TRBD1. Germline V gives CDR1 SNHLY, CDR2 FYNNEI. This CDR3 is built from 14 residues. Unmatched junction bases numbered 3, after V lost 5 bases and J lost 3 bases. The CDR3: CASSSDRVGNTIYF. In DNA form, the CDR3 reads TGTGCCAGCAGTTCGGACAGGGTTGGAAACACCATATATTTT. Looking up the rest from reference TRBV2 and TRBJ1-3 gives the full variable domain: EPEVTQTPSHQVTQMGQEVILRCVPISNHLYFYWYRQILGQKVEFLVSFYNNEISEKSEIFDDQFSVERPDGSNFTLKIRSTKLEDSAMYFCASSSDRVGNTIYFGEGSWLTVV.

The chain combines TRBV29-1 with TRBJ1-3, with unresolved D. The CDR3 covers 11 residues. Germline V gene data show CDR1 as SQVTM and CDR2 as ANQGSEA. V lost 5 bases, J lost 4 bases, and 6 bases lay in between. Here the CDR3 DNA reads TGCAGCGTTTTGAGGGGAAACACCATATATTTT. It translates to CSVLRGNTIYF.

The chain employs TRBV6-4 and TRBJ1-1; D is possibly TRBD1 (5 bases). Trimming pared 4 bases from V and 4 bases from J, leaving 13 bases between. Germline lookup yields CDR1 MRHNA and CDR2 SNTAGT. The CDR3 sequence is 14 residues long. The CDR3 loop is CASSASGGSTEAFF. As DNA, the CDR3 is TGTGCCAGCAGTGCCTCGGGGGGAAGCACTGAAGCTTTCTTT.

V usage is TRBV7-8 and J usage is TRBJ2-7; maybe TRBD1 (5 bases). Germline assignment: CDR1 SGHVS and CDR2 FQNEAQ. The CDR3 totals 13 residues. Trimming took 6 bases from V and 2 from J, leaving 11 bases between them. The CDR3 protein is CASRGLLTYEQYF. The CDR3 DNA is TGTGCCAGCAGGGGGCTGCTAACCTACGAGCAGTACTTC.

The chain employs TRBV2 and TRBJ1-5; D is ambiguous. There are 11 residues in the CDR3. Per the germline V gene, CDR1 is SNHLY and CDR2 is FYNNEI. Trimming removed 3 bases at V and 9 bases at J, with 6 bases between. The CDR3 DNA follows: TGTGCCAGCAGTGATAGTTTGCCCCAGCATTTT. As protein: CASSDSLPQHF.

For the CDR3, the DNA is TGTGCCAGCTCACAGCAGGGGGCCCGCTCTGGAAACACCATATATTTT. It is translated as CASSQQGARSGNTIYF. V is TRBV18 and J is TRBJ1-3; TRBD1 matches at 8 bases. Looked up from germline, CDR1 is KGHSH and CDR2 is LQKENI. There are 16 residues in the CDR3. The V segment lost 4 bases and the J segment 0 bases; nucleotides outside the gene matches: 5.

The chain links TRBV10-3 to TRBJ2-1, with 7 bases aligning to TRBD1. The J segment lost 7 bases and the V segment lost 0 bases, leaving 3 bases of the junction unmatched. This CDR3 has 14 amino acids. Germline V gene sequence: CDR1 ENHRY, CDR2 SYGVKD. The CDR3 coding sequence is TGTGCCATCAGTGAGTCAGGACAGGCTAATGAGCAGTTCTTC. Its protein product is CAISESGQANEQFF.

DNA for the CDR3: TGTGCCAGCTCGCAACAGGGGGCGCTGGGTCAGCCCCAGCATTTT. Protein: CASSQQGALGQPQHF. The chain couples TRBV18 to TRBJ1-5, with 9 bases identical to TRBD1. The CDR3 is 15 amino acids. V lost 6 bases, J lost 6 bases, and 9 bases stayed unmatched. Germline V lookup: CDR1 KGHSH, CDR2 LQKENI.

V gene TRBV30 combines with J gene TRBJ2-7, with 7 positions matching TRBD2. The CDR3 covers 17 residues. The V segment lost 0 bases and the J segment 4 bases; nucleotides outside the gene matches: 15. Germline CDR1 GTSNPN, CDR2 SVGIG (reference sequence). CDR3 sequence: CAWSVRGIGGSRYEQYF. The CDR3 DNA is TGTGCCTGGAGTGTACGGGGGATAGGCGGGAGTCGGTACGAGCAGTACTTC.

With respect to this clone: This may arise from a read error, as a much more abundant clone is one base away. The chain combines TRBV12-3 or TRBV12-4 with TRBJ1-5, with D perhaps matching TRBD1 (6 bases). Trimming took 5 bases from V and 1 from J, leaving 6 bases between them. There are 13 residues in the CDR3. Here the CDR3 reads CASSGQSNQPQHF. CDR3 bases: TGTGCCAGCAGTGGACAGAGCAATCAGCCCCAGCATTTT.

The genes are TRBV5-1 and TRBJ1-2; 7 bases fit TRBD1. Per germline, CDR1 SGHRS and CDR2 YFSETQ. The junction had 17 bases not matched to a gene; V was cut back by 4 bases and J by 8 bases. This CDR3 spans 16 amino acids. CDR3 sequence (DNA): TGCGCCAGCAGCCCACCCCGGACAGGATTCAAAGGAGGCTACACCTTC. This translates into CASSPPRTGFKGGYTF.

The CDR3 reads CASSLNSGTQYF. The CDR3 nucleotides are TGTGCCAGCAGCTTGAATTCGGGGACCCAGTACTTC. The chain joins TRBV7-2 to TRBJ2-5; D is unclear. In germline, CDR1 is SGHTA, CDR2 FQGNSA. Between the trimmed V and J ends, which lost 3 bases and 7 bases, there was a span of 9 bases. This CDR3 region has 12 residues.

The chain is built from TRBV28 and TRBJ1-4; TRBD1 might be the D (5 bases). The CDR3 covers 14 residues. CDR1 and CDR2 from the germline V gene are MDHEN and SYDVKM. Trimming shortened V by 3 bases and J by 8 bases, and 13 bases separated the two germline ends. DNA of the CDR3: TGTGCCAGCAGTTTCGGGCAGGGTGGAGAAAAACTGTTTTTT. Amino acid sequence: CASSFGQGGEKLFF.

The chain combines TRBV7-9 with TRBJ2-7; a weak D match, TRBD1 (6 bases). V dropped 6 bases and J dropped 0 bases, with 12 bases sitting between them. The CDR3 length is 14 residues. From germline, CDR1 is SEHNR and CDR2 FQNEAQ (reference sequence). The CDR3 DNA is TGTGCCAGCAGTCAAAACAGGGACTCCTACGAGCAGTACTTC. Its translation is CASSQNRDSYEQYF. The full variable domain, completed using reference TRBV7-9 and TRBJ2-7, is DTGVSQNPRHKITKRGQNVTFRCDPISEHNRLYWYRQTLGQGPEFLTYFQNEAQLEKSRLLSDRFSAERPKGSFSTLEIQRTEQGDSAMYLCASSQNRDSYEQYFGPGTRLTVT.

The chain couples TRBV9 to TRBJ2-1; tentatively, D is TRBD2 (5 bases). V was cut by 3 bases and J by 9 bases, with 10 bases left in between. The CDR3 has 12 residues. The V gene's germline CDR1 is SGDLS and CDR2 YYNGEE. In DNA, the CDR3 is TGTGCCAGCAGCGGCCGGAGGTTTGAGCAGTTCTTC. It specifies CASSGRRFEQFF. Variable domain in full (rest from reference TRBV9 and TRBJ2-1): DSGVTQTPKHLITATGQRVTLRCSPRSGDLSVYWYQQSLDQGLQFLIQYYNGEERAKGNILERFSAQQFPDLHSELNLSSLELGDSALYFCASSGRRFEQFFGPGTRLTVL.

The chain is built from TRBV30 and TRBJ1-5; weak D call: TRBD1 (6 bases). Germline-derived CDR1 and CDR2 are GTSNPN and SVGIG (reference sequence). V was cut by 0 bases and J by 4 bases, with 13 bases left in between. The CDR3 extends over 15 amino acids. The CDR3 is CAWSVPPTGNQPQHF. DNA for the CDR3: TGTGCCTGGAGTGTACCCCCTACAGGGAATCAGCCCCAGCATTTT.